These 25 T cell receptor beta chains came from one sample sequenced in a study of OX40 agonist ivuxolimab in advanced cancers. Produced via immunoSEQ multiplex PCR; TCRdb's table is partial and in-frame only. The data hold 75,000 to 100,000 clones, with 84% observed a single time. The specimen comprised CD4+ or CD8+ T cells sorted from blood, sampled in a trial of the OX40 agonist ivuxolimab. These receptors came from an adult with an advanced solid tumor such as melanoma, head and neck, liver or kidney cancer.

This clone was counted between two and nine times. This sequence joins TRBV27 and TRBJ1-6, with TRBD1 identical over 8 bases. This CDR3 is 16 amino acids long. CDR1 is MNHEY, CDR2 SMNVEV, per germline (reference sequence). Unmatched junction bases numbered 11, after V lost 5 bases and J lost 8 bases. This CDR3 is CASSARTGRWDSPLHF. CDR3 in DNA: TGTGCCAGCAGTGCCCGGACAGGGCGGTGGGATTCACCCCTCCACTTT.

This clone was picked up a small number of times. The chain links TRBV7-9 to TRBJ1-5; D is undetermined. The CDR3 spans 13 residues. V shed 6 bases and J shed 2 bases, with 8 bases lying between them. Germline CDR1 is SEHNR and CDR2 is FQNEAQ (reference sequence). The CDR3 region is CASSRDGNQPQHF. The CDR3 coding sequence is TGTGCCAGCAGTAGGGATGGCAATCAGCCCCAGCATTTT.

This clone was seen once. This chain uses TRBV29-1 with TRBJ1-1, with TRBD1 identical over 9 bases. The junction had 11 bases not matched to a gene; V was cut back by 7 bases and J by 2 bases. Germline V lookup: CDR1 SQVTM, CDR2 ANQGSEA. The CDR3 contains 15 residues. The CDR3 sequence is CSGQWDRVGNTEAFF. CDR3 nucleotides: TGCAGCGGCCAATGGGACAGGGTCGGAAACACTGAAGCTTTCTTT.

The rearrangement links TRBV27 to TRBJ2-5; no clear D. Germline values: CDR1 MNHEY, CDR2 SMNVEV (reference sequence). This CDR3 comprises 12 residues. CDR3 bases: TGTGCAAGTCGGCAGGTGCTGGAGACCCAGTACTTC. Protein product: CASRQVLETQYF.

The chain employs TRBV5-8 and TRBJ1-2; the D gene is possibly TRBD1 (6 bases). V was shortened by 4 bases and J by 4 bases, with 17 bases between the two germline ends. Per germline, CDR1 SGHTS and CDR2 YDEGEE. The CDR3 spans 15 residues. CDR3 region: CASSRRGRGIYGYTF. The CDR3 DNA reads as TGTGCCAGCAGCAGACGGGGGCGGGGAATCTATGGCTACACCTTC.

The V call is TRBV2, the J call TRBJ1-5, with D possibly TRBD1 on 5 matching bases. Germline CDR1 is SNHLY and CDR2 is FYNNEI. This CDR3 region has 15 residues. V was clipped by 2 bases and J by 6 bases, with 14 bases between them. This CDR3 is CASSELWGAGQPQHF. CDR3 nucleotides: TGTGCCAGCAGTGAACTTTGGGGCGCGGGTCAGCCCCAGCATTTT. Complete variable domain (other parts from reference TRBV2 and TRBJ1-5): EPEVTQTPSHQVTQMGQEVILRCVPISNHLYFYWYRQILGQKVEFLVSFYNNEISEKSEIFDDQFSVERPDGSNFTLKIRSTKLEDSAMYFCASSELWGAGQPQHFGDGTRLSIL.

V usage is TRBV18 and J usage is TRBJ2-5; D is uncertain. V shed 2 bases and J shed 2 bases, with 6 bases lying between them. Germline CDR1 reads KGHSH; CDR2 reads LQKENI. The CDR3 covers 13 residues. DNA of the CDR3: TGTGCCAGCTCACCATGGCAGCAAGAGACCCAGTACTTC. Translating it yields CASSPWQQETQYF.

This clone was detected only a few times. The chain uses TRBV28 and TRBJ1-5, with TRBD1 identical over 12 bases. There are 17 residues in the CDR3. V shed 5 bases and J 5 bases; nucleotides not matched to a gene: 10. In germline, CDR1 is MDHEN, CDR2 SYDVKM. In DNA form, the CDR3 reads TGTGCCAGCAGTCCCTCCGGGACAGGGGGCTCGTATCAGCCCCAGCATTTT. This codes for CASSPSGTGGSYQPQHF. The variable domain in full, completed from reference TRBV28 and TRBJ1-5, reads DVKVTQSSRYLVKRTGEKVFLECVQDMDHENMFWYRQDPGLGLRLIYFSYDVKMKEKGDIPEGYSVSREKKERFSLILESASTNQTSMYLCASSPSGTGGSYQPQHFGDGTRLSIL.

The chain is built from TRBV11-2 and TRBJ1-5; a weak D match, TRBD1 (5 bases). The CDR3 is 15 amino acids. CDR1 and CDR2 from the germline V gene are SGHAT and FQNNGV. V was trimmed by 1 base and J by 4 bases, leaving 11 bases between them. The CDR3 spells CASSLAAGTNQPQHF. The CDR3 DNA reads as TGTGCCAGCAGCTTAGCGGCGGGGACTAATCAGCCCCAGCATTTT. The whole variable domain, remainder taken from reference TRBV11-2 and TRBJ1-5, is EAGVAQSPRYKIIEKRQSVAFWCNPISGHATLYWYQQILGQGPKLLIQFQNNGVVDDSQLPKDRFSAERLKGVDSTLKIQPAKLEDSAVYLCASSLAAGTNQPQHFGDGTRLSIL.

The chain links TRBV21-1 to TRBJ1-1; TRBD1, the table's D call, lacks a check against the DNA. TRBV21-1 is a listed pseudogene. The CDR3 consists of 14 residues. CDR3 nucleotides: TGTGCCAGCAGTCCCGGGACAGGGGGCACTGAAGCTTTCTTT. Protein: CASSPGTGGTEAFF.

This chain connects TRBV7-9 to TRBJ1-4; D might be TRBD1 (6 bases). CDR3 length: 15 amino acids. From germline, CDR1 is SEHNR and CDR2 FQNEAQ (reference sequence). The V end lost 1 base, the J end lost 4 bases, and 10 bases lay between the germline ends. The CDR3 sequence: CASSLGQAFNEKLFF. In DNA form, the CDR3 reads TGTGCCAGCAGCTTAGGACAGGCTTTTAATGAAAAACTGTTTTTT.

V is TRBV12-5 and J is TRBJ2-5; no reliable D call. Germline CDR1 and CDR2: LGHNT and FRNRAP. V was clipped by 0 bases and J by 4 bases, with 9 bases between them. The CDR3 sequence is 14 residues long. The DNA of the CDR3 is TGTGCTAGTGGTTTGGTCCCCTCGGGAGAGACCCAGTACTTC. As protein: CASGLVPSGETQYF.

The chain combines TRBV28 with TRBJ1-5; D perhaps matches TRBD1 (6 bases). The CDR3 sequence is 16 residues long. Looked up from germline, CDR1 is MDHEN and CDR2 is SYDVKM. Trimming cost V 7 bases and J 4 bases, with 20 bases left between them. The CDR3 DNA sequence: TGTGCCAGCAAGCCCTCCGGGGGGGGCCCGAATCAGCCCCAGCATTTT. It translates to CASKPSGGGPNQPQHF.

The chain is built from TRBV7-9 and TRBJ2-3; 12 bases are a match to TRBD2. This CDR3 spans 16 amino acids. The germline V gene has CDR1 SEHNR and CDR2 FQNEAQ (reference sequence). Trimming removed 3 bases from V and 4 bases from J; junction bases left unmatched: 5. CDR3 bases: TGTGCCAGCAGCTTTAGGGGACTAGCGGGCCCAGATACGCAGTATTTT. Its translation: CASSFRGLAGPDTQYF.

The chain employs TRBV9 and TRBJ1-1; D is possibly TRBD1 (6 bases). The CDR3 runs 14 residues. Germline V lookup: CDR1 SGDLS, CDR2 YYNGEE. Trimming pared 0 bases from V and 7 bases from J, leaving 13 bases between. The CDR3 loop reads CASSVGGARGEAFF. CDR3 coding DNA: TGTGCCAGCAGCGTAGGGGGGGCCAGGGGTGAAGCTTTCTTT.

The V call is TRBV7-2, the J call TRBJ2-7, with TRBD2 matching 8 bases. Germline loops: CDR1 SGHTA, CDR2 FQGNSA. V trimming: 6 bases; J trimming: 0 bases; junction bases outside the gene matches: 4. The CDR3 is made up of 14 amino acids. Here the CDR3 DNA reads TGTGCCAGCAGGCTGACTAGCGACTCCTACGAGCAGTACTTC. It translates to CASRLTSDSYEQYF.

This rearrangement joins TRBV7-8 to TRBJ1-2; D is undetermined. The CDR3 runs 15 residues. Germline-derived CDR1 and CDR2 are SGHVS and FQNEAQ. V shed 5 bases and J shed 0 bases, with 13 bases lying between them. CDR3 coding DNA: TGTGCCAGCAGCCGACTGCGTTTCCCTAACTATGGCTACACCTTC. Translating gives CASSRLRFPNYGYTF.

V and J are TRBV10-2 and TRBJ2-7; D remains unclear. The germline V gene encodes CDR1 WSHSY and CDR2 SAAADI. The CDR3 extends over 14 amino acids. V dropped 3 bases and J dropped 0 bases, with 9 bases sitting between them. The CDR3 region is CASSDDSRSYEQYF. The CDR3 region has the DNA TGCGCCAGCAGTGATGACTCCCGCTCCTACGAGCAGTACTTC.

This clone appeared a single time. Here the CDR3 reads CASSLDLRYGYTF. CDR3 sequence (DNA): TGTGCCAGCAGCTTGGATCTACGCTATGGCTACACCTTC. The rearrangement uses TRBV7-2 and TRBJ1-2, with unresolved D. The CDR3 is made up of 13 amino acids. Per the germline V gene, CDR1 is SGHTA and CDR2 is FQGNSA. Trimming cost V 3 bases and J 4 bases, with 9 bases left between them. The full variable domain, its missing parts supplied by reference TRBV7-2 and TRBJ1-2, is GAGVSQSPSNKVTEKGKDVELRCDPISGHTALYWYRQSLGQGLEFLIYFQGNSAPDKSGLPSDRFSAERTGGSVSTLTIQRTQQEDSAVYLCASSLDLRYGYTFGSGTRLTVV.

This chain uses TRBV29-1 with TRBJ1-1, with 7 bases that match TRBD1. The V and J ends lost 4 bases and 3 bases, in that order; junction bases with no gene match: 5. The CDR3 is 13 residues long. Germline V gene data show CDR1 as SQVTM and CDR2 as ANQGSEA. The CDR3 nucleotides read TGCAGCGTTGCCGGACAGGTGGACACTGAAGCTTTCTTT. Protein: CSVAGQVDTEAFF.

The chain joins TRBV6-5 to TRBJ2-2; 10 positions match TRBD2. CDR1 and CDR2 from the germline V gene are MNHEY and SVGAGI. V dropped 2 bases and J dropped 6; count of bases not matched to a gene: 3. The CDR3 has 15 residues. CDR3 loop: CASSYLAGASGELFF. In DNA, the CDR3 is TGTGCCAGCAGTTACCTAGCGGGGGCCTCCGGGGAGCTGTTTTTT.

The rearrangement uses TRBV29-1 and TRBJ1-2; D gene unclear. This CDR3 is built from 9 residues. The V gene lost 4 bases and the J gene lost 7 bases, with 4 bases spanning the gap. CDR1 and CDR2 (germline): SQVTM, ANQGSEA. The CDR3 DNA sequence: TGCAGCGTTGGACGTGGCTACACCTTC. Protein product: CSVGRGYTF.

The CDR3 bases are TGCGCCAGCAGGCGACTAGCGGGAGGGCTCACCTACGAGCAGTACTTC. This codes for CASRRLAGGLTYEQYF. The rearrangement joins TRBV5-1 to TRBJ2-7; TRBD2 matches 14 bases. CDR1 SGHRS and CDR2 YFSETQ come from the germline V gene. The V gene end was trimmed by 5 bases and the J gene end by 2 bases; junction bases not matched to a gene: 6. The CDR3 is 16 amino acids.

The chain uses TRBV5-6 and TRBJ2-7; no firm D call. The germline CDR1 and CDR2 sequences are SGHDT and YYEEEE. CDR3 length: 14 amino acids. Trimming took off 1 base at V and 6 bases at J, with 14 bases between the two ends. This CDR3 reads CASSLFAANREQYF. The CDR3 bases are TGTGCCAGCAGCTTGTTCGCGGCAAATCGCGAGCAGTACTTC.

This sequence joins TRBV7-3 and TRBJ1-5; D is perhaps TRBD1 (5 bases). The V gene's germline CDR1 is SGHTA and CDR2 FQGTGA. With 6 bases removed from V and 0 bases from J, the gap between germline ends came to 21 bases. CDR3 length equals 18 residues. The CDR3 here is CASSRLMAGRYSNQPQHF. CDR3 in DNA: TGTGCCAGCAGTCGCCTTATGGCAGGGCGATATAGCAATCAGCCCCAGCATTTT.